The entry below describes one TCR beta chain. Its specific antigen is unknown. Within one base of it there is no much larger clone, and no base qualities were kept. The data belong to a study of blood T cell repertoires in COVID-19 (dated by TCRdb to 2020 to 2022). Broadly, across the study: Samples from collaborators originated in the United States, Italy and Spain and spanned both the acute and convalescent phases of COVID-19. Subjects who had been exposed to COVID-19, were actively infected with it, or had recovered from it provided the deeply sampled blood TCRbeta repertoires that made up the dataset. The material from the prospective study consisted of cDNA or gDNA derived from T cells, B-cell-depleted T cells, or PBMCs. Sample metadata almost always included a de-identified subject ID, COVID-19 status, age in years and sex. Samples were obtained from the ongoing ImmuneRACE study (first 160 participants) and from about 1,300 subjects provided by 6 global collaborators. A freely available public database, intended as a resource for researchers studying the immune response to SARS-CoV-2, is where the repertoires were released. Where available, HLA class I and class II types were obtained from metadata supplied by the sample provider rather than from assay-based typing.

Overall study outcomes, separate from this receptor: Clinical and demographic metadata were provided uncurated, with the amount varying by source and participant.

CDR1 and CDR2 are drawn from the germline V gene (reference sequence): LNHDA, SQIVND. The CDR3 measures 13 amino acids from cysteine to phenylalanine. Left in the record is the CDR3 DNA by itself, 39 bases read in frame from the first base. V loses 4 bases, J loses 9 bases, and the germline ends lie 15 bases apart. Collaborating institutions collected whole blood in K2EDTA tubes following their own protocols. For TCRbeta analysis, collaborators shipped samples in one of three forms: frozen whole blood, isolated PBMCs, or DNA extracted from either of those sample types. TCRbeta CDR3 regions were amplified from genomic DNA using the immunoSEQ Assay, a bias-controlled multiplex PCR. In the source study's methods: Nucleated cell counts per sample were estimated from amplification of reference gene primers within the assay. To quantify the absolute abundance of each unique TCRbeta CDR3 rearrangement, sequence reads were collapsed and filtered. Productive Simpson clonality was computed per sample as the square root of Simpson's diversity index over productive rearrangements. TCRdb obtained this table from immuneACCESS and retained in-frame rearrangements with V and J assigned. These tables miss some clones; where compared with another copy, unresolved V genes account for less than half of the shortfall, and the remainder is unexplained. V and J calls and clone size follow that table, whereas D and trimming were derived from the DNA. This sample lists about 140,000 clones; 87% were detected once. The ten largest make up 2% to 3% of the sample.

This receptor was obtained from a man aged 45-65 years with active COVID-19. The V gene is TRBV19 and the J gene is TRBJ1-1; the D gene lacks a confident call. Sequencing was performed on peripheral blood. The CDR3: CASSNGRRLKAFF. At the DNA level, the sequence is TGTGCCAGTAGTAACGGGAGGAGGCTGAAAGCTTTCTTT.